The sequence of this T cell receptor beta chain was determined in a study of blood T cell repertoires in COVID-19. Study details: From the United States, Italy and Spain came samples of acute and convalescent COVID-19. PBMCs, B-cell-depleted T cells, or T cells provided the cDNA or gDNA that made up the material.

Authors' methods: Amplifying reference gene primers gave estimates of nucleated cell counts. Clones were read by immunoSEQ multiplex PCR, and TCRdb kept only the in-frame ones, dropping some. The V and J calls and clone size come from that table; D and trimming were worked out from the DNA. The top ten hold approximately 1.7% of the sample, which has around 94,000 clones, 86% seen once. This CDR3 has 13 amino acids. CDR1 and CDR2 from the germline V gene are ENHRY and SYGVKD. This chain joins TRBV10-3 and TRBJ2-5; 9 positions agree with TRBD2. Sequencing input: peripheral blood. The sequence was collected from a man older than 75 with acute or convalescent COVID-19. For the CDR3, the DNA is TGTGGGGCTGGCGGGAGGGCCAGGGAGACCCAGTACTTC. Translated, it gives CGAGGRARETQYF.